Listed here are 5 T cell receptor beta chains from one sample, sequenced in a study of T cell responses to AZD1222 COVID-19 vaccine. Some clones are missing from TCRdb's copy, which holds only in-frame ones; the method was immunoSEQ multiplex PCR. The table lists 60,000 to 95,000 clones, around 86% of them singletons. The starting material was peripheral blood, obtained 28 days after the second AZD1222 dose. Receptors originate from an adult who received the AZD1222 COVID-19 vaccine.

The CDR3 is CASSPQGGRNEKLFF. The DNA of the CDR3 is TGTGCCAGCAGCCCCCAAGGGGGCCGTAATGAAAAACTGTTTTTT. This chain connects TRBV11-2 to TRBJ1-4; 7 bases are shared with TRBD1. Germline CDR1 SGHAT, CDR2 FQNNGV. The CDR3 is made up of 15 amino acids. The V gene end was trimmed by 5 bases and the J gene end by 4 bases; junction bases not matched to a gene: 7.

The genes are TRBV6-5 and TRBJ1-2; tentative D call: TRBD1 (5 bases). V lost 0 bases and J lost 5, with 10 bases in between. The CDR3 totals 14 residues. Germline V gene data show CDR1 as MNHEY and CDR2 as SVGAGI. CDR3 sequence: CASSYSGTVYGYTF. As DNA, the CDR3 is TGTGCCAGCAGTTACTCGGGGACGGTTTATGGCTACACCTTC.

The rearrangement joins TRBV30 to TRBJ1-4; the match to TRBD1 covers 8 bases. Germline lookup yields CDR1 GTSNPN and CDR2 SVGIG (reference sequence). Germline trimming cut 6 bases from V and 0 bases from J; bases unmatched to any gene: 3. CDR3 length equals 14 residues. The CDR3 DNA reads as TGTGCCTGTCAACAGGGGGCAACTAATGAAAAACTGTTTTTT. This gives the protein CACQQGATNEKLFF.

The genes are TRBV5-5 and TRBJ1-2; D is unclear. Per germline, CDR1 SGHKS and CDR2 YYEKEE (reference sequence). The CDR3 is made up of 16 amino acids. Trimming stripped 6 bases from V and 2 bases from J, with 20 bases between. The CDR3 sequence is CASTLSRASGNYGYTF. The CDR3 DNA is TGTGCCAGCACCCTGTCCCGGGCGTCAGGCAACTATGGCTACACCTTC.

The V and J genes are TRBV19 and TRBJ1-6, with D perhaps matching TRBD1 (5 bases). CDR1 and CDR2 (germline): LNHDA, SQIVND (reference sequence). V gave up 4 bases and J gave up 8 bases, with 15 bases separating them. This CDR3 is built from 15 residues. As DNA, the CDR3 is TGTGCCAGTAGTAAGGGTCGGCGGGGCGATTCACCCCTCCACTTT. It yields the protein CASSKGRRGDSPLHF.